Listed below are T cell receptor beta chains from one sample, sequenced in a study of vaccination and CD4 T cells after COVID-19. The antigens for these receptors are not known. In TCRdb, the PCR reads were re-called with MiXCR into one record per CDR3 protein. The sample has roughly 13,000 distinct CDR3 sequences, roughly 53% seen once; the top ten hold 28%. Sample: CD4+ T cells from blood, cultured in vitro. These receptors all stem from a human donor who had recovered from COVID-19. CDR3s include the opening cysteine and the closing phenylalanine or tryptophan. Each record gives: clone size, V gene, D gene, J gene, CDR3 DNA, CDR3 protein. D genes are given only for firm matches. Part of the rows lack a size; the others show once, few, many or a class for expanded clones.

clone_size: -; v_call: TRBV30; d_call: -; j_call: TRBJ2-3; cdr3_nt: TGTGCCTGGAGTGGACTAGGTGTTCGGACAGATACGCAGTATTTT; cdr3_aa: CAWSGLGVRTDTQYF
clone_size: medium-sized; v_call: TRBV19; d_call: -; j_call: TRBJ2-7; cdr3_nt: TGTGCCAGTAGTGTGGACGCAAACTCCTACGAGCAGTACTTC; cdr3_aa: CASSVDANSYEQYF
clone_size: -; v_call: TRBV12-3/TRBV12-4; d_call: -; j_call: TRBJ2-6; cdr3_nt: TGTGCCAGCAGCACGACAGCTCCTGGGGCCAACGTCCTGACTTTC; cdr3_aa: CASSTTAPGANVLTF
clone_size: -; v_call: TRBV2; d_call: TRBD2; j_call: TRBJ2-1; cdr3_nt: TGTGCCAGCATGGGGCTAGCGGTGAACAATGAGCAGTTCTTC; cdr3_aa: CASMGLAVNNEQFF
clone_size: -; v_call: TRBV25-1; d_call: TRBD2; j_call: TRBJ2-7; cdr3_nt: TGTGCCAGCAGTGTCGGGGGGACCTCCTACGAGCAGTACTTC; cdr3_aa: CASSVGGTSYEQYF
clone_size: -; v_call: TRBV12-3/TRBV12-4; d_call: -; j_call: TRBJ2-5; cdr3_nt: TGTGCCAGCAGCAGAGGGAGACTCAACCAAGAGACCCAGTACTTC; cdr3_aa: CASSRGRLNQETQYF
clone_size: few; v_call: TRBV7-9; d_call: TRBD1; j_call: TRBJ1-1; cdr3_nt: TGTGCCAGCAGCCTTGGACAGGGGAGCGCTGAAGCTTTCTTT; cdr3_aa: CASSLGQGSAEAFF
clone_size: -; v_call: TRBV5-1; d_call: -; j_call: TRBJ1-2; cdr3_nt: TGCGCCAGCAGTCATAGGGCAGAGCGGGGCTACACCTTC; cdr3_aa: CASSHRAERGYTF
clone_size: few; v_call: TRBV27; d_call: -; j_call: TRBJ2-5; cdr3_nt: TGTGCCAGCAGGCCACAGGGTAACGGCCAAGAGACCCAGTACTTC; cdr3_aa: CASRPQGNGQETQYF
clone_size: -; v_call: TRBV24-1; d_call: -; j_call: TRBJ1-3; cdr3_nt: TGTGCCACCTCCCCAAGCGGGGATCCTGGAAACACCATATATTTT; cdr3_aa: CATSPSGDPGNTIYF
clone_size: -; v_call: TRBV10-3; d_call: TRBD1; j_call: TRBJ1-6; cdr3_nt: TGTGCCATCAGTGGGGGACAGGGGGGCCCAAATTCACCCCTCTACTTT; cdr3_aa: CAISGGQGGPNSPLYF
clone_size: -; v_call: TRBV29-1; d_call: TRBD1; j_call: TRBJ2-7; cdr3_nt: TGCAGCGTTGAAGATAACAGGGGGCACGAGCAGTACTTC; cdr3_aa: CSVEDNRGHEQYF
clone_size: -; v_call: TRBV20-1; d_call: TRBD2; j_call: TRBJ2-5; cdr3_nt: TGCAGTGCTAGAAGGCTAGCGGGAACAGAGACCCAGTACTTC; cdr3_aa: CSARRLAGTETQYF
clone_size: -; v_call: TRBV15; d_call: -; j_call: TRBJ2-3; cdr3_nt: TGTGCCACCAGCAGAGATCCTGGTTACACAGATACGCAGTATTTT; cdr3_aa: CATSRDPGYTDTQYF
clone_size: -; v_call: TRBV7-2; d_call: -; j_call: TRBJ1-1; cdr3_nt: TGTGCCAGCGCCCTTAGATCCACTGAAGCTTTCTTT; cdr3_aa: CASALRSTEAFF
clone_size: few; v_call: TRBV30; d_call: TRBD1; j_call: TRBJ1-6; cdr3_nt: TGTGCCCGACGAACCGGGACAGAGAATTCACCCCTCCACTTT; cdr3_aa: CARRTGTENSPLHF
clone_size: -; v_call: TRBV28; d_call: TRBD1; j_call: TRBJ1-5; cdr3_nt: TGTGCCAGCAGTCCGTGGGACAGGAGAGGCTTCAATCAGCCCCAGCATTTT; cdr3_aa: CASSPWDRRGFNQPQHF
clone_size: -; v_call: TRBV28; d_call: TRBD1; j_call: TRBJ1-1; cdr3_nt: TGTGCCAGCAGTTTGAACAGGGGAAAAGAAGCTTTCTTT; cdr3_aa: CASSLNRGKEAFF
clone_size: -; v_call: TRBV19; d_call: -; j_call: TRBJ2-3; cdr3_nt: TGTGCCAGTAGTATGGGTAGCAGCACAGATACGCAGTATTTT; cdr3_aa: CASSMGSSTDTQYF
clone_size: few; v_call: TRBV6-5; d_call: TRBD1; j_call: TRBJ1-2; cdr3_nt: TGTGCCAGCAGTTACACAGGGGCCCCCTATGGCTACACCTTC; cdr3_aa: CASSYTGAPYGYTF
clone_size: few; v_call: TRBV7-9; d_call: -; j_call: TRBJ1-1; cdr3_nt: TGTGCCAGCAGCCCCTCCTTCCTCCGCAGGGGCACTGAAGCTTTCTTT; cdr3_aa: CASSPSFLRRGTEAFF
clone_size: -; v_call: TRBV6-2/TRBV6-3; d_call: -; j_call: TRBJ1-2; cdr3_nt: TGTGCCAGCAGTTACTCGAGGACAGAAAGCGGCTACACCTTC; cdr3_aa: CASSYSRTESGYTF
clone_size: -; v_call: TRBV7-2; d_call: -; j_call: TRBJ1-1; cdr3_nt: TGTGCCAGCAGCTTAGTCCCCGGCAGGGATGCTTTCTTT; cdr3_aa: CASSLVPGRDAFF
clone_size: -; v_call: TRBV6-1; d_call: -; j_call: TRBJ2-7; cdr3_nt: TGTGCCAGCGGGATTCCCGCGGGACAGAGCTACGAGCAGTACTTC; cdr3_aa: CASGIPAGQSYEQYF
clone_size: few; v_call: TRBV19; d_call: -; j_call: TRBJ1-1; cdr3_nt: TGTGCCAGTAGGAACTCAGGGGACACTGAAGCTTTCTTT; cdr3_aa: CASRNSGDTEAFF
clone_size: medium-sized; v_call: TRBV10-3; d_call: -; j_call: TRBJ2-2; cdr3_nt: TGTGCCATCAGCCGTGGAGGGGAGCTGTTTTTT; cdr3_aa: CAISRGGELFF
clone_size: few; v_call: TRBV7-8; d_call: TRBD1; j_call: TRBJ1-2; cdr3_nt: TGTGCCAGCAGCTTAGGGGGACAGGGGGGCTATGGCTACACCTTC; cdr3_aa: CASSLGGQGGYGYTF
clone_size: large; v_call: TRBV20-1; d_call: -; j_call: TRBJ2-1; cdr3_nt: TGCAGTGCTAGAGGATCCTACAATGAGCAGTTCTTC; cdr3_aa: CSARGSYNEQFF
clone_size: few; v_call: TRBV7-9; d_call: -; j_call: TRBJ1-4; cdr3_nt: TGTGCCAGCAGCTTGGGGGGGGCTAATGAAAAACTGTTTTTT; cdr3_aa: CASSLGGANEKLFF
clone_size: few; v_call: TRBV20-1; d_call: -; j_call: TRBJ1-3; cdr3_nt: TGCAGTGCTACGGGACATCACTCTGGAAACACCATATATTTT; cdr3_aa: CSATGHHSGNTIYF
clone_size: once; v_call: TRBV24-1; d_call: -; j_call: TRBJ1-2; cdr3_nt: TGTGCCACCAGTGATCCGGGACGGAACTATGGCTACACCTTC; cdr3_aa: CATSDPGRNYGYTF
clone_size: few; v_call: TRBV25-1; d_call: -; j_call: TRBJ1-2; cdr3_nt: TGTGCCAGCAGTGAATACGGGGCGTTTAACGGCTACACCTTC; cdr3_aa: CASSEYGAFNGYTF
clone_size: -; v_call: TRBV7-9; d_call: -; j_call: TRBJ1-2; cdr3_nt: TGTGCCAGCAGCGCACAGGGTACCCTCTACGGCTACACCTTC; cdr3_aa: CASSAQGTLYGYTF
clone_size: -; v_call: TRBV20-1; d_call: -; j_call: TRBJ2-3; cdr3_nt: TGCAGTGCTAGACCATGGGCGGGCGATTCTAGCACAGATACGCAGTATTTT; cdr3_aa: CSARPWAGDSSTDTQYF
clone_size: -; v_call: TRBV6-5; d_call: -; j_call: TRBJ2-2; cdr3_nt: TGTGCCAGCAGTTCGTGGGGGCGCGCCGGGGAGCTGTTTTTT; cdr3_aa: CASSSWGRAGELFF
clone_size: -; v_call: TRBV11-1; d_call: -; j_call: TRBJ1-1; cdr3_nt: TGTGCCAGCAGCCATGCAGGGAACACTGAAGCTTTCTTT; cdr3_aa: CASSHAGNTEAFF
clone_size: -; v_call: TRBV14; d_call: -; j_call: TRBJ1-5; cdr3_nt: TGTGCCAGCAGCCATCGACAGTCCTATAGCAATCAGCCCCAGCATTTT; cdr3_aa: CASSHRQSYSNQPQHF
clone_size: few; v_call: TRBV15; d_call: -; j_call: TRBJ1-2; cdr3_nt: TGTGCCACCAGCAGAGATCTCTCTTTATATGGCTACACCTTC; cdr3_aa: CATSRDLSLYGYTF
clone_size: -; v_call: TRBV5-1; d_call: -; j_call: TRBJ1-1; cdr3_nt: TGCGCCAGCAGCTTGGAATCCGGGCGAACTGAAGCTTTCTTT; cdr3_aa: CASSLESGRTEAFF
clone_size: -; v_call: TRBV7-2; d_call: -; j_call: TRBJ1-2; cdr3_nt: TGTGCCAGCAGCTTACCTCAGGAATACTATGGCTACACCTTC; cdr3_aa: CASSLPQEYYGYTF
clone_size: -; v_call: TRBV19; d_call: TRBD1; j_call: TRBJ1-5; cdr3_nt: TGTGCCAGTAGTCCCACAGGGGGCAATCAGCCCCAGCATTTT; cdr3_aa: CASSPTGGNQPQHF
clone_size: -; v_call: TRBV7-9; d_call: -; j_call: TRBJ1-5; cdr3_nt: TGTGCCAGCAGCTTAGGGGGTGGGGGCAATCAGCCCCAGCATTTT; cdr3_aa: CASSLGGGGNQPQHF
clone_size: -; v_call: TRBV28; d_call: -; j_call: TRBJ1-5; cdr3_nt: TGTGCCAGCAGTCCCCAAGGGACATCTAGCAATCAGCCCCAGCATTTT; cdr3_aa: CASSPQGTSSNQPQHF
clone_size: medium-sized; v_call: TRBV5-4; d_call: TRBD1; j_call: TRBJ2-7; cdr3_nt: TGTGCCAGCAGCGGGAGACAGGGGGAATACGAGCAGTACTTC; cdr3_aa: CASSGRQGEYEQYF
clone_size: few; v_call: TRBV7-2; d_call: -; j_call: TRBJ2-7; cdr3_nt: TGTGCCAGCAGCTTCAGAGGGGGGAACGAGCAGTACTTC; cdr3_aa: CASSFRGGNEQYF
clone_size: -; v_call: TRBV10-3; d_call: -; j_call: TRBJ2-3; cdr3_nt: TGTGCCATCAGTGAGTCCATAGTACCCACGCAGTATTTT; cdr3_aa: CAISESIVPTQYF
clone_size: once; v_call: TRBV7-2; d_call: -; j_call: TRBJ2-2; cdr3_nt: TGTGCCAGCAGCTTAAGCCCACTGAACACCGGGGAGCTGTTTTTT; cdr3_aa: CASSLSPLNTGELFF
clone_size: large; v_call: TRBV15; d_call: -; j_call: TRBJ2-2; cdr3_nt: TGTGCCACCAGCAGAGAACTAAGAGGCACCGGGGAGCTGTTTTTT; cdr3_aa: CATSRELRGTGELFF
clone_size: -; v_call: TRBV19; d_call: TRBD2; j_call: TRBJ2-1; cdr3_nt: TGTGCCAGTAGTATCCCACCCCGACTAGCGGGATCTGAGCAGTTCTTC; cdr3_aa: CASSIPPRLAGSEQFF
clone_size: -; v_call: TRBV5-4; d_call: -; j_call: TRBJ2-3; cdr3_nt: TGTGCCAGCAGCTTGGCAATCCGAGATACGCAGTATTTT; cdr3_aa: CASSLAIRDTQYF
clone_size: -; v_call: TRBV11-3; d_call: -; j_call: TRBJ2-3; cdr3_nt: TGTGCCAGCAGCTTAGATCTGCCGGGAGCGGGTACAGATACGCAGTATTTT; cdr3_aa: CASSLDLPGAGTDTQYF